The 5 T cell receptor beta chains given below trace back to one sample, sequenced in a study of T cell responses to AZD1222 COVID-19 vaccine. Assay used: immunoSEQ multiplex PCR; TCRdb lists only in-frame clones, some missing. This sample yields approximately 210,000 clones, of which approximately 94% are seen a single time; 1.7% belongs to the top ten. The sequences come from peripheral blood, collected 28 days after the second dose of the MenACWY control vaccine. Receptors were obtained from an adult who received the MenACWY meningococcal vaccine as a control.

This clone showed up just once. The CDR3 coding sequence is TGTGCCAGTAGTAGGACAGAATTGACTGAAGCTTTCTTT. This codes for CASSRTELTEAFF. V usage is TRBV19 and J usage is TRBJ1-1, with D perhaps TRBD1 (6 bases). CDR1 is LNHDA, CDR2 SQIVND, per germline (reference sequence). Between the trimmed V and J ends, which lost 4 bases and 5 bases, there was a span of 11 bases. There are 13 residues in the CDR3.

This chain connects TRBV14 to TRBJ2-1, with 7 bases lining up with TRBD1. The germline V gene has CDR1 SGHDN and CDR2 FVKESK. The CDR3 is 17 amino acids. The V gene end was trimmed by 0 bases and the J gene end by 5 bases; junction bases not matched to a gene: 10. Written as DNA, the CDR3 is TGTGCCAGCAGCCAAGAAGTTATAAGACAGGGTAACAATGAGCAGTTCTTC. Encoded protein: CASSQEVIRQGNNEQFF.

The gene calls are TRBV11-2 and TRBJ2-1; the match to TRBD2 covers 7 bases. The CDR3 consists of 16 residues. V lost 4 bases, J lost 4 bases, and 10 bases stayed unmatched. The germline V gene has CDR1 SGHAT and CDR2 FQNNGV. The CDR3 spells CASSSPSAGTYNEQFF. CDR3 coding DNA: TGTGCCAGCAGCTCCCCTTCAGCGGGGACTTACAATGAGCAGTTCTTC.

A remark on this clone: This sample includes further DNA sequences coding for the same CDR3. This chain links TRBV9 with TRBJ2-2; D gene uncertain. This CDR3 comprises 13 residues. Germline V gives CDR1 SGDLS, CDR2 YYNGEE. Between the trimmed V and J ends, which lost 3 bases and 5 bases, there was a span of 8 bases. The CDR3 bases are TGTGCCAGCAGCGCCCGTGGGACCGGGGAGCTGTTTTTT. Residues: CASSARGTGELFF.

The V and J genes are TRBV12-3 or TRBV12-4 and TRBJ1-5, with TRBD1 matching 8 bases. V lost 5 bases to trimming and J lost 5 bases; unmatched junction nucleotides: 2. The CDR3 has 13 residues. CDR3 sequence (DNA): TGTGCCAGCAGTGACAGGGGAGATCAGCCCCAGCATTTT. Its protein is CASSDRGDQPQHF.